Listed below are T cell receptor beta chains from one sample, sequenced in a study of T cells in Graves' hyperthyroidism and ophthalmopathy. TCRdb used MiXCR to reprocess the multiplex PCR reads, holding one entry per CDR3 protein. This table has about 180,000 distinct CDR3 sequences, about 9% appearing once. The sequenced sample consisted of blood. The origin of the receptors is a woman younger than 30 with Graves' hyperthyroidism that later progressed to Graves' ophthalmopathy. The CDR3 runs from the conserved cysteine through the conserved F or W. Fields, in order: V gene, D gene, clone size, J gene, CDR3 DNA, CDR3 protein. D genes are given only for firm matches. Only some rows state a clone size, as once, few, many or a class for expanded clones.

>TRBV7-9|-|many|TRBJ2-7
TGTGCCAGCAGCACCGACTACGAGCAGTACTTC
CASSTDYEQYF
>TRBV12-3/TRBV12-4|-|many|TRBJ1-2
TGTGCCAGCAGTCTACCATTGGGGGGGAACTATGGCTACACCTTC
CASSLPLGGNYGYTF
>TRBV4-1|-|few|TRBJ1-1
TGCGCCAGCAGCCAAGAGGGGGTGAGAAGAGAAGCTTTCTTT
CASSQEGVRREAFF
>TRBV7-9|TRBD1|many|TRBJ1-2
TGTGCCAGCAGCTCCTCTCAGGACAGGGGCGGCTACACCTTC
CASSSSQDRGGYTF
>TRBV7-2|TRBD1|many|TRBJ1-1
TGTGCCAGCAGCGACTTACAGGGGTGGACTGAAGCTTTCTTT
CASSDLQGWTEAFF
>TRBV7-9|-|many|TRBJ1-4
TGTGCCAGCAGCTTAGATAGCTGGACATATGAAAAACTGTTTTTT
CASSLDSWTYEKLFF
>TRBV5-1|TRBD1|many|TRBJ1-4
TGCGCCAGCAGCTTGGGGGACAGGCGAAATGAAAAACTGTTTTTT
CASSLGDRRNEKLFF
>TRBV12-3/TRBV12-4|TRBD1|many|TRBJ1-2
TGTGCCAGCAGTGCCCGACAGGGGCACTATGGCTACACCTTC
CASSARQGHYGYTF
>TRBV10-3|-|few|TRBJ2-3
TGTGCCATCAGTGAGTCGATTAATACGCAGTATTTT
CAISESINTQYF
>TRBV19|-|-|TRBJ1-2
TGTGCCAGTAGTATAGGGGGGGGACGGGACTATGGCTACACCTTC
CASSIGGGRDYGYTF
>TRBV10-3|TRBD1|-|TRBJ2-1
TGTGCCATCAGTGGGGACAGGGGCTACAATGAGCAGTTCTTC
CAISGDRGYNEQFF
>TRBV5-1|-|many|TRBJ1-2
TGCGCCAGCAGCTTCGGGTCCGGCGGTAACTATGGCTACACCTTC
CASSFGSGGNYGYTF
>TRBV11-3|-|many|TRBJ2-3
TGTGCCAGCAGCCCGAAAGGGTTAGATACGCAGTATTTT
CASSPKGLDTQYF
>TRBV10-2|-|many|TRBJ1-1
TGCGCCAGCAGTGAGGCCAGAATGAACACTGAAGCTTTCTTT
CASSEARMNTEAFF
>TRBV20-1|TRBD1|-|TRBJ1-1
TGCAGTGCTAGAGTGACAGGGGGGTGGTGGACTGAAGCTTTCTTT
CSARVTGGWWTEAFF
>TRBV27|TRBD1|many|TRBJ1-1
TGTGCCAGCAGTGCCTCCGGGACAGTGAACACTGAAGCTTTCTTT
CASSASGTVNTEAFF
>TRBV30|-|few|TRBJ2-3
TGTGCCTGGAGTGTAGACACAACGCAGTATTTT
CAWSVDTTQYF